This TCR beta chain was found in a study of CD8+ T cells in alopecia areata. Study-level information: Treatment of the treated patients consisted of oral tofacitinib, 5 to 10 mg twice daily. Overall study results and limits: It was lesional scalp, especially alopecia totalis/universalis, that showed higher clonality than normal scalp.

cDNA prepared by RNA extraction and subsequent reverse transcription served as the template for sequencing. Clones were sequenced by immunoSEQ multiplex PCR, and TCRdb holds only the in-frame ones, with some missing. The sample has about 300,000 clones, about 62% seen once; the top ten hold approximately 2%. Treatment specified: oral pan-JAK inhibitor, 5-10 mg twice daily. Germline CDR1 is MNHEY and CDR2 is SVGAGI. The CDR3 contains 15 residues. V was pared by 5 bases and J by 0 bases, with 14 bases between. About this clone: Its antigen remains unidentified.

This receptor was identified in a human donor with alopecia areata. This specimen consisted of CD4+ T cells sorted from blood, obtained at week 24, from a patient treated with tofacitinib. This chain links TRBV6-5 with TRBJ2-7, with D unclear. The CDR3 region has the DNA TGTGCCAGCAGTCTCCTGTGGGGTCCCTCCTACGAGCAGTACTTC. Its translation: CASSLLWGPSYEQYF.